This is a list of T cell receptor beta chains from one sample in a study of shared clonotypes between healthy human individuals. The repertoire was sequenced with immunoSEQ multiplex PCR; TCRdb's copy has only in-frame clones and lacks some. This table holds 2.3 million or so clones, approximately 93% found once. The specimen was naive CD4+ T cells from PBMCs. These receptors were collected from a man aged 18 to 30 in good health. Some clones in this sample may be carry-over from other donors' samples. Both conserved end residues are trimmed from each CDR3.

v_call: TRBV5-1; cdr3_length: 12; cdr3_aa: ASSPTGHDRPQH
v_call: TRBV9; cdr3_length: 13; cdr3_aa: ASSLGGNVPGELF
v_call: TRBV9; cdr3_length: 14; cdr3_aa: ASSGTGGLSSYEQY
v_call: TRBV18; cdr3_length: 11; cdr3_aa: ASSPGTGDTQY
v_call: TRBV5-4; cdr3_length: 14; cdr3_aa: ASSPDSLGSTDTQY
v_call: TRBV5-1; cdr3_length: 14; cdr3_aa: ASSLGGQGPYNEQF
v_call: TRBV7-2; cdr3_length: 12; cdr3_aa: ASSSRGVDYGYT
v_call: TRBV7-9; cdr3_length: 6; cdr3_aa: ASPIIT
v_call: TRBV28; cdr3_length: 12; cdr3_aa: ASMGQGFSYEQY
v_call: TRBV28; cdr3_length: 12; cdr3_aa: ASSQPRWEPEAF
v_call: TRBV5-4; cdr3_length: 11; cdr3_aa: ASSLLPRETQY
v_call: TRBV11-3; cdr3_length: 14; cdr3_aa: ASSLGDDRGDYEQY
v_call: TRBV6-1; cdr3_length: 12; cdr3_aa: ASRGPGLFYGYT
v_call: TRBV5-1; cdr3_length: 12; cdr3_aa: ASSEGNLNTEAF
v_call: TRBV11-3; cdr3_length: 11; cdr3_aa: ASSLGPNNEQF
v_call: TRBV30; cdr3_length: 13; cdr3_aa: AWSAERGWNSPLH
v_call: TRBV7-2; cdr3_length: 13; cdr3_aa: ASSLVGALDTEAF
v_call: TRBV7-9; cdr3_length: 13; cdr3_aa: ASSLRKGNTGELF
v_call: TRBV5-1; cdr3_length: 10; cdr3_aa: ASSSETYGYT
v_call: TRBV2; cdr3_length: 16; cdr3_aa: ASSERRTSGTITDTQY
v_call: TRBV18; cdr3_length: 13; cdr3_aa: ASSSGTGLSYEQY
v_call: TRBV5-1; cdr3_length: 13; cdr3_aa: ASSLEGTGSTEAF
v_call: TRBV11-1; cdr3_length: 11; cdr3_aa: ASSPMMNTEAF
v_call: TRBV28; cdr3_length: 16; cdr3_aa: ASRPPLGGRGSYNEQF
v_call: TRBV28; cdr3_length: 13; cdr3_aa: ASSLVGQGIYEQY
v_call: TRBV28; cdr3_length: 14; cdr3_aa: ASSSSGLAAFYEQY
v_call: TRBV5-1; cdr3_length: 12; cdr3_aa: ASSLFEGTYEQY
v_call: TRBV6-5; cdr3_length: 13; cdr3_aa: ASSPRVEAYNEQF
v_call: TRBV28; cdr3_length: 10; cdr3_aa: ASRSTDYGYT
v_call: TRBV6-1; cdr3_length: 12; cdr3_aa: ASSEAGGYYGYT
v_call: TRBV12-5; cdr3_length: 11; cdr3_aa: ASGLEGGTEAF
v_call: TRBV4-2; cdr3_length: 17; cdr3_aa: ASSQASGDRGDSNQPQH
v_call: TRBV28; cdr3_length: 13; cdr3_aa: ASSTRGGQPDTQY
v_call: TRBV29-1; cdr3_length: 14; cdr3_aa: SVNLNRASSYNEQF
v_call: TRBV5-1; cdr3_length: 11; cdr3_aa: ASSWGRNEKLF
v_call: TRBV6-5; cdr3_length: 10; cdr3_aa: ASRQTGFEQF
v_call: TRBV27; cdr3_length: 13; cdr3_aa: ASSRKQGRDYEQY
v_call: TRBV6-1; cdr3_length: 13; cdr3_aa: ASSSFRDRGSEQY
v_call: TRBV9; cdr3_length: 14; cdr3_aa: ASSVRGDPSSYEQY
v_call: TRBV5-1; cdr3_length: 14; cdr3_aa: ASSMGTSGTFYEQY
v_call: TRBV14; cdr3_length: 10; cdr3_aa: ASSQEFGEAF
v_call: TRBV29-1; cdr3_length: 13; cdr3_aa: SVDGTGKGFYGYT
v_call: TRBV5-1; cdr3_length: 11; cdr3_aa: ASSLGLRGEAF
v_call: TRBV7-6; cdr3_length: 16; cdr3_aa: ASSLWSLSGRRADTQY
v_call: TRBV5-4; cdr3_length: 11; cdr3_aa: ASSLSRTGELF
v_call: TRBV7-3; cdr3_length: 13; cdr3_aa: ASSTSSASYNEQF
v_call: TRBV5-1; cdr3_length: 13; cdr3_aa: ASSFHRADNYGYT
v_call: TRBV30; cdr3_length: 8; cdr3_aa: AWSTTEQY
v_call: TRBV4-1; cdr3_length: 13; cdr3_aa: ASRHLARNDEKLF
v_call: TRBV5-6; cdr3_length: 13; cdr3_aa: ASSNFWTRAGELF